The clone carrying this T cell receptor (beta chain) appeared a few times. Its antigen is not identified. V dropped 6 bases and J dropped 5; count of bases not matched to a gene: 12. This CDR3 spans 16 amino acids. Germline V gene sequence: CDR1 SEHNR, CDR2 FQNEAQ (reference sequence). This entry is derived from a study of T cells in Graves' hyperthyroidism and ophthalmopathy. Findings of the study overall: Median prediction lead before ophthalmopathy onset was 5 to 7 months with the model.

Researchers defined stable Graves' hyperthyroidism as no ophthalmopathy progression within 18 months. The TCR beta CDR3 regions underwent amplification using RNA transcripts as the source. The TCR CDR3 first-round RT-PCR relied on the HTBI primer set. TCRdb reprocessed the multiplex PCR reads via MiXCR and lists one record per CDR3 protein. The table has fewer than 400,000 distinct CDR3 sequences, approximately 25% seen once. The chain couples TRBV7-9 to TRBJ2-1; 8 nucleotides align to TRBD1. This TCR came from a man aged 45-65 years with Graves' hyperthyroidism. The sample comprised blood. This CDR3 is CASRPGQGRQNNEQFF. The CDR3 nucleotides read TGTGCCAGCAGGCCAGGACAGGGCCGTCAGAACAATGAGCAGTTCTTC.